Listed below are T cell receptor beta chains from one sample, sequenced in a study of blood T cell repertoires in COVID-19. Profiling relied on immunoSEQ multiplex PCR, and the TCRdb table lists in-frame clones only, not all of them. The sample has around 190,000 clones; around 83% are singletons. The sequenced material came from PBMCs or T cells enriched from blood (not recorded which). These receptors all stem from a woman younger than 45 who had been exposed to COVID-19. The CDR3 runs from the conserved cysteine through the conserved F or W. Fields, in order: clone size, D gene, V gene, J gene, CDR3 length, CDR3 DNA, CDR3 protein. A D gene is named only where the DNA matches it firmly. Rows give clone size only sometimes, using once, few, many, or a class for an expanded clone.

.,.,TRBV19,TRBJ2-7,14,TGTGCCAGTAGTACTCGGGAGATACCGGGTGAGCAGTACTTC,CASSTREIPGEQYF
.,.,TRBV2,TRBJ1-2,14,TGTGCCAGCAGTGCAGGACAAGGGGACTATGGCTACACCTTC,CASSAGQGDYGYTF
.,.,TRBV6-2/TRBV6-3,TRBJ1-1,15,TGTGCCAGCAGTTGGTCTGGCTTTATGAACACTGAAGCTTTCTTT,CASSWSGFMNTEAFF
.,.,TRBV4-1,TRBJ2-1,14,TGCGCCAGCAGCCACCCGGGACACAACAATGAGCAGTTCTTC,CASSHPGHNNEQFF
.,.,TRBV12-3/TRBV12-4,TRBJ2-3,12,TGTGCCAGCAGTTTGGGGGGAGATACGCAGTATTTT,CASSLGGDTQYF
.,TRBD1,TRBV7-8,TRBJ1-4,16,TGTGCCAGCAGCTTATGGGAGACAGGGCCTAATGAAAAACTGTTTTTT,CASSLWETGPNEKLFF
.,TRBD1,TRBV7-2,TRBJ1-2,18,TGTGCCAGCAGCTCACAAACCGGGACAGGGGTCGGTCCCTATGGCTACACCTTC,CASSSQTGTGVGPYGYTF
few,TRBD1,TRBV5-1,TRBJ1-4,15,TGCGCCAGCCGAGTGGGACAGGGCTATAATGAAAAACTGTTTTTT,CASRVGQGYNEKLFF
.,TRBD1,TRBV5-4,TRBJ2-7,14,TGTGCCAGCAGCTTTTGGCAGGGGGCGCAAGAGCAGTACTTC,CASSFWQGAQEQYF
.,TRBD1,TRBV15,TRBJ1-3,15,TGTGCCACCAGCAGAAACAGGGGATCGGGAAACACCATATATTTT,CATSRNRGSGNTIYF
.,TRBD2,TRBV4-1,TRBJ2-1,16,TGCGCCAGCAGCCAAGAGGGAGGGTATGGAAATAGTGAGCAGTTCTTC,CASSQEGGYGNSEQFF